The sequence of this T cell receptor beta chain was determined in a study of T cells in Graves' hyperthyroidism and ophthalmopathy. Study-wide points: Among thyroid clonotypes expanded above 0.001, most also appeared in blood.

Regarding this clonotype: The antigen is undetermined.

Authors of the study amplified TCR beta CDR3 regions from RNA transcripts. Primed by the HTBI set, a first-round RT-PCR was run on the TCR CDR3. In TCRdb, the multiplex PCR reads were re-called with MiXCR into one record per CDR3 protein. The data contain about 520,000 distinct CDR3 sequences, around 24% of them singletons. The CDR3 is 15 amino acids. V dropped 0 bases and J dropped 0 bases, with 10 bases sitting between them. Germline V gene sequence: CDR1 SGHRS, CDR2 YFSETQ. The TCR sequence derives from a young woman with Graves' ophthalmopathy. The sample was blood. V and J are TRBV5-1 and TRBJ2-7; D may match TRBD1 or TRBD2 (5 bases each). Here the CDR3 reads CASSLDGGSSYEQYF. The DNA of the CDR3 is TGCGCCAGCAGCTTGGATGGGGGTAGCTCCTACGAGCAGTACTTC.